This entry describes one T cell receptor beta chain. Its antigen remains unidentified. A single record per CDR3 protein comes from TCRdb applying MiXCR to the 5' RACE reads. The sample consists of around 500,000 distinct CDR3 sequences, 15% to 20% of them appearing once. These data belong to a study of T-cell memory formation after mild COVID-19. Study results and caveats: Still unconfirmed is whether the second-wave clones peaking on day 37 recognized SARS-CoV-2. From day 15 to 85, contracting clones were balanced between CD4 and CD8, whereas later expanders leaned toward CD4+.

CDR1 GTSNPN and CDR2 SVGIG come from the germline V gene (reference sequence). This CDR3 is built from 12 residues. J was trimmed by 3 bases and V by 5 bases; bases with no gene match: 3. The sequencing sample was made of PBMCs or a T cell subset sorted from them (not recorded which). The sequence derives from an adult woman who had mild COVID-19 (a few samples of this study predate the infection). Cell type and time point are not known. The chain is built from TRBV30 and TRBJ2-7, with 8 bases matching TRBD1. The CDR3 protein is CAWGDRNYEQYF. DNA for the CDR3: TGTGCCTGGGGGGACAGGAACTACGAGCAGTACTTC.